The 2 T cell receptor beta chains below were found in one sample sequenced in a study of OX40 agonist ivuxolimab in advanced cancers. Some clones are missing from TCRdb's copy, which holds only in-frame ones; the method was immunoSEQ multiplex PCR. The sample has over 30,000 clones, approximately 80% seen once. Specimen: CD4+ or CD8+ T cells sorted from blood, collected in a trial of the OX40 agonist ivuxolimab. Receptors were obtained from an adult with an advanced solid tumor such as melanoma, head and neck, liver or kidney cancer.

The J gene is TRBJ2-3, the V gene TRBV7-9; the match to TRBD1 covers 10 bases. V was pared by 6 bases and J by 4 bases, with 13 bases of the junction left unmatched. Looked up from germline, CDR1 is SEHNR and CDR2 is FQNEAQ (reference sequence). The length of the CDR3 is 17 residues. CDR3 coding DNA: TGTGCCAGCAGTTCCGGGGACAGGGGAAGAAGAGCAGATACGCAGTATTTT. As protein: CASSSGDRGRRADTQYF.

The chain joins TRBV2 to TRBJ1-2; D unclear. This CDR3 has 17 residues. V gave up 2 bases and J gave up 0 bases, with 16 bases separating them. Germline V lookup: CDR1 SNHLY, CDR2 FYNNEI. The CDR3 protein is CASSEWRQTRTNYGYTF. CDR3 sequence (DNA): TGTGCCAGCAGTGAATGGAGGCAGACCCGGACTAACTATGGCTACACCTTC.